This T cell receptor (beta chain) came from a study of T cell changes during pregnancy in multiple sclerosis. Per germline, CDR1 MGHRA and CDR2 YSYEKL. The CDR3 is made up of 15 amino acids. Trimming took 1 base from V and 1 from J, leaving 8 bases between them. Here immunoSEQ multiplex PCR was the method, and the copy in TCRdb shows in-frame clones only, minus some. The table has 40,000 to 55,000 clones, approximately 89% seen once. The receptor was derived from a female donor with multiple sclerosis, enrolled in a pregnancy study. This chain joins TRBV4-1 and TRBJ1-3; D is possibly TRBD1 (6 bases). The input for sequencing was CD8+ T cells from peripheral blood mononuclear cells, taken in the second trimester of pregnancy. The CDR3 DNA sequence: TGCGCCAGCAGCCAAGTACAGGGTTCTGGAAACACCATATATTTT. Translated, it gives CASSQVQGSGNTIYF.